The present T cell receptor beta chain was sequenced within a study of beta chain features in type 1 diabetes. Study outcomes and limitations: Patients and controls would be equally affected if PCR favored shorter templates. Naive, central memory and Treg TCRB repertoires seemed to resemble each other more closely in patients than they did in healthy donors. The study found moderately but significantly shorter TCRB CDR3s in all four CD4+ subsets of Type 1 diabetes patients.

Expressed TCRB transcripts were sequenced after all isolated RNA was converted to cDNA. The read count averaged roughly 4 million across naive, central memory and regulatory T cell samples. Clones were sequenced by immunoSEQ multiplex PCR, and TCRdb holds only the in-frame ones, with some missing. The table shows more than 300,000 clones, with roughly 12% occurring only once. CDR1 SGHDT and CDR2 YYEEEE come from the germline V gene. The J segment lost 3 bases and the V segment lost 2 bases, leaving 7 bases of the junction unmatched. The CDR3 runs 16 residues. Concerning this clone itself: Its target is unknown.

The genes are TRBV5-6 and TRBJ1-4, with 7 positions matching TRBD1. The source of this sequence is a man younger than 35 in good health. Sequencing was done on a sample of naive CD4+ T cells from blood. In DNA, the CDR3 is TGTGCCAGCAGCTTAAGTCCGGGACAGCCTAATGAAAAACTGTTTTTT. Its protein product is CASSLSPGQPNEKLFF.